These 32 T cell receptor beta chains came from one sample sequenced in a study of T cells in Graves' hyperthyroidism and ophthalmopathy. TCR beta CDR3 regions were amplified from RNA. The HTBI set primed first-round TCR CDR3 RT-PCR. TCRdb processed the multiplex PCR reads anew with MiXCR; each CDR3 protein has one entry. This table holds hundreds of thousands of distinct CDR3 sequences, 38% found once. The sequencing input was blood. Receptor source: a man younger than 35 with Graves' hyperthyroidism.

The rearrangement uses TRBV5-1 and TRBJ2-7; D is ambiguous. The CDR3 is made up of 12 amino acids. Germline V gene sequence: CDR1 SGHRS, CDR2 YFSETQ. V was cut by 3 bases and J by 3 bases, with 7 bases left in between. Written as DNA, the CDR3 is TGCGCCAGCAGCTCCCCAGACTACGAGCAGTACTTC. It translates to CASSSPDYEQYF.

This clonotype was observed a few times. V and J are TRBV9 and TRBJ2-7; no reliable D call. Germline V CDR1 and CDR2: SGDLS, YYNGEE. V lost 2 bases and J 4 bases, leaving 13 bases between the germline ends. The CDR3 sequence is 14 residues long. The CDR3 DNA follows: TGTGCCAGCAGCGTCGGCGCTCCCGTTTACGAGCAGTACTTC. Translating it yields CASSVGAPVYEQYF.

V usage is TRBV2 and J usage is TRBJ1-1, with D hard to call. Deletions cut 5 bases from V and 5 bases from J, with 21 bases between. Looked up from germline, CDR1 is SNHLY and CDR2 is FYNNEI. The CDR3 consists of 16 residues. The CDR3, as DNA: TGTGCCAGCAGTTTTTGGACCCCCCTTGAGGAGACTGAAGCTTTCTTT. Amino acids: CASSFWTPLEETEAFF.

This rearrangement joins TRBV4-2 to TRBJ1-5; TRBD1 agrees at 7 bases. V was clipped by 3 bases and J by 4 bases; unmatched bases: 6. From germline, CDR1 is LGHNA and CDR2 YNFKEQ. The CDR3 spans 15 residues. The CDR3 is CASSQGRDRNQPQHF. DNA of the CDR3: TGTGCCAGCAGCCAGGGGAGGGACAGAAATCAGCCCCAGCATTTT.

The chain links TRBV7-8 to TRBJ1-1; D is perhaps TRBD1 (5 bases). The CDR3 length is 12 residues. Germline values: CDR1 SGHVS, CDR2 FQNEAQ. Trimming shortened V by 3 bases and J by 6 bases, and 8 bases separated the two germline ends. In DNA, the CDR3 is TGTGCCAGCAGCTTCAGGGTTGCTGAAGCTTTCTTT. As protein: CASSFRVAEAFF.

In regard to this clonotype: At one end, the junction sequence differs from germline, possibly due to a read error. The CDR3 bases are TGTGCCGGCAGCGTATACAACACCAACACCGGGGAGCTGTTTTTT. It encodes CAGSVYNTNTGELFF. The V call is TRBV5-6, the J call TRBJ2-2; unclear D gene. CDR3 length: 15 residues. The V gene's germline CDR1 is SGHDT and CDR2 YYEEEE.

The chain is built from TRBV15 and TRBJ2-5; possible D gene TRBD1, 6 bases. The CDR3 extends over 12 amino acids. V lost 0 bases to trimming and J lost 7 bases, with 6 bases between them. Germline CDR1 reads LNHNV; CDR2 reads YYDKDF (reference sequence). The CDR3 bases are TGTGCCACCAGCAGAGAAGGGGGGACCCAGTACTTC. Protein sequence: CATSREGGTQYF. The variable domain in full, completed from reference TRBV15 and TRBJ2-5, reads DAMVIQNPRYQVTQFGKPVTLSCSQTLNHNVMYWYQQKSSQAPKLLFHYYDKDFNNEADTPDNFQSRRPNTSFCFLDIRSPGLGDTAMYLCATSREGGTQYFGPGTRLLVL.

V gene TRBV2 combines with J gene TRBJ2-7; no clear D gene. The germline gives CDR1 SNHLY, CDR2 FYNNEI. The CDR3 covers 15 residues. Trimming cost V 4 bases and J 3 bases, with 16 bases left between them. This CDR3 reads CASSGGRSIIYEQYF. The CDR3, as DNA: TGTGCCAGCAGTGGTGGGCGTAGCATTATCTACGAGCAGTACTTC.

The V gene is TRBV7-9, the J gene TRBJ1-5; D is undetermined. The CDR3 has 13 amino acids. Germline V gene data show CDR1 as SEHNR and CDR2 as FQNEAQ (reference sequence). V shed 0 bases and J shed 9 bases, with 9 bases lying between them. CDR3 DNA sequence: TGTGCCAGCAGCTTAGCCCAAGAGAGGCCCCAGCATTTT. Translating it yields CASSLAQERPQHF.

V usage is TRBV7-3 and J usage is TRBJ1-1; D is perhaps TRBD1 (6 bases). Germline values: CDR1 SGHTA, CDR2 FQGTGA. V lost 5 bases and J 7 bases, leaving 23 bases between the germline ends. There are 16 residues in the CDR3. CDR3 DNA sequence: TGTGCCAGCAGCCCGAACCCTACAGGGTACCTTAATGAAGCTTTCTTT. It translates to CASSPNPTGYLNEAFF.

This clonotype appeared many times. This chain connects TRBV7-9 to TRBJ1-1; no reliable D call. Germline V gives CDR1 SEHNR, CDR2 FQNEAQ (reference sequence). CDR3 length: 12 amino acids. Trimming shortened V by 5 bases and J by 6 bases, and 10 bases separated the two germline ends. The CDR3 reads CASSPARPEAFF. The DNA for the CDR3 is TGTGCCAGCAGCCCAGCGCGCCCTGAAGCTTTCTTT.

As regards this clonotype: Given the absence of the conserved phenylalanine or tryptophan at the CDR3 end, a read error is likely. The V gene is TRBV2, the J gene TRBJ1-1; 7 positions match TRBD1. Germline CDR1 and CDR2: SNHLY and FYNNEI. V trimming: 6 bases; J trimming: 0 bases; junction bases outside the gene matches: 10. This CDR3 contains 16 residues. CDR3 in amino acids: CASSADRDLVNTEAFL. The CDR3, as DNA: TGTGCCAGCAGCGCTGACAGGGACCTAGTGAACACTGAAGCTTTCCTT.

This clonotype was seen repeatedly, ten times or more. The chain couples TRBV7-8 to TRBJ2-5; D remains ambiguous. The germline gives CDR1 SGHVS, CDR2 FQNEAQ. The CDR3 is 15 residues long. The V and J ends lost 2 bases and 1 base respectively, with 11 bases between them. In nucleotides, the CDR3 is TGTGCCAGCAGCTTACCACCCGACGGCCAAGAGACCCAGTACTTC. Its translation: CASSLPPDGQETQYF.

In the case of this clonotype: This may stem from a read error, because a much larger clone lies one nucleotide away. V is TRBV29-1 and J is TRBJ2-2, with D possibly matching TRBD1 (5 bases). CDR1 and CDR2 from the germline V gene are SQVTM and ANQGSEA. This CDR3 spans 13 amino acids. The CDR3 region is CGVYRQYTGELFF. The DNA of the CDR3 is TGCGGCGTTTACCGACAGTACACCGGGGAGCTGTTTTTT.

The rearrangement joins TRBV20-1 to TRBJ1-3; D gene uncertain. Germline V CDR1 and CDR2: DFQATT, SNEGSKA (reference sequence). There are 11 residues in the CDR3. The V gene lost 6 bases and the J gene lost 10 bases, with 13 bases spanning the gap. CDR3 coding DNA: TGCAGTGCGGACGCTTTACAAACCATATATTTT. Translation: CSADALQTIYF.

This clonotype showed up just a few times. This rearrangement joins TRBV5-1 to TRBJ1-6, with TRBD1 matching 8 bases. CDR3 length: 18 amino acids. J lost 0 bases, V lost 4 bases, and 9 bases had no gene match. Germline values: CDR1 SGHRS, CDR2 YFSETQ. The CDR3 reads CASSRRDRLSSYNSPLHF. CDR3 DNA: TGCGCCAGCAGCCGCCGGGACAGGCTTAGCTCCTATAATTCACCCCTCCACTTT. Combining the CDR3 with reference TRBV5-1 and TRBJ1-6 gives the whole variable domain KAGVTQTPRYLIKTRGQQVTLSCSPISGHRSVSWYQQTPGQGLQFLFEYFSETQRNKGNFPGRFSGRQFSNSRSEMNVSTLELGDSALYLCASSRRDRLSSYNSPLHFGNGTRLTVT.

A word on this clonotype: The junction shows a germline mismatch at one end, possibly a read error. The chain couples TRBV10-3 to TRBJ2-7; 9 bases agree with TRBD2. This CDR3 is 12 amino acids long. Germline CDR1 and CDR2: ENHRY and SYGVKD. This CDR3 reads CASSLLASGEYF. DNA for the CDR3: TGTGCCAGCAGTTTATTGGCTAGCGGGGAGTACTTC.

This clonotype was observed at least ten times. An end of the junction differs from the germline gene, which may be a read error. V and J are TRBV2 and TRBJ2-7, with D tentatively TRBD1 (5 bases). The CDR3 contains 14 residues. Per germline, CDR1 SNHLY and CDR2 FYNNEI. CDR3 amino acids: CASRETVVRLEQYF. The CDR3 nucleotides are TGTGCCAGCCGTGAGACAGTAGTTCGTCTCGAGCAGTACTTC.

This clonotype was seen more than once but under ten times. The rearrangement uses TRBV12-3 or TRBV12-4 and TRBJ2-7; TRBD1 is a possible D gene (5 bases). The CDR3 totals 13 residues. V was cut by 6 bases and J by 4 bases, with 13 bases left in between. The CDR3, as DNA: TGTGCCAGCAGCTGGACACCGACGTACGAGCAGTACTTC. It encodes CASSWTPTYEQYF.

V and J are TRBV7-9 and TRBJ2-7, with 7 positions matching TRBD2. The V and J ends lost 5 bases and 0 bases, in that order; junction bases with no gene match: 7. In germline, CDR1 is SEHNR, CDR2 FQNEAQ (reference sequence). The CDR3 covers 15 residues. In nucleotides, the CDR3 is TGTGCCAGCAGCGACCACGGGAGGAGCTCCTACGAGCAGTACTTC. This sequence encodes CASSDHGRSSYEQYF.

The chain is built from TRBV7-8 and TRBJ2-3, with D hard to call. The CDR3 covers 11 residues. From germline, CDR1 is SGHVS and CDR2 FQNEAQ. Trimming cost V 8 bases and J 5 bases, with 8 bases left between them. CDR3 sequence: CASAGKDTQYF. CDR3 sequence (DNA): TGTGCCAGCGCCGGAAAAGATACGCAGTATTTT.

V usage is TRBV7-9 and J usage is TRBJ1-2; TRBD1 matches at 7 bases. Germline V gives CDR1 SEHNR, CDR2 FQNEAQ (reference sequence). The CDR3 is 14 amino acids. Germline trimming cut 5 bases from V and 4 bases from J; bases unmatched to any gene: 7. The CDR3 is CASSLSDRAYGYTF. The CDR3 nucleotides are TGTGCCAGCAGCCTGTCCGACAGGGCCTATGGCTACACCTTC.

This clonotype was picked up many times. Its ends do not fully match the called genes, so a read error is possible. The V gene is TRBV7-7, the J gene TRBJ2-2; D is possibly TRBD1 (5 bases). This CDR3 is built from 15 residues. Germline lookup yields CDR1 SSHAT and CDR2 FNYEAQ (reference sequence). The CDR3 sequence is CASSLNPRGTGELFF. CDR3 DNA: TGTGCTAGCAGCTTAAACCCTAGGGGTACCGGGGAGCTGTTTTTT.

This clonotype was counted only a few times. This chain joins TRBV20-1 and TRBJ2-2; D may be TRBD2 (5 bases). The V end lost 1 base, the J end lost 8 bases, and 11 bases lay between the germline ends. The CDR3 sequence is 13 residues long. Germline V lookup: CDR1 DFQATT, CDR2 SNEGSKA (reference sequence). The CDR3 sequence: CSARASAVGELFF. For the CDR3, the DNA is TGCAGTGCTAGAGCGTCAGCGGTGGGGGAGCTGTTTTTT.

The chain combines TRBV29-1 with TRBJ1-5; 8 positions agree with TRBD1. Germline lookup yields CDR1 SQVTM and CDR2 ANQGSEA. The V and J ends lost 6 bases and 7 bases, in that order; junction bases with no gene match: 11. The CDR3 spans 14 residues. DNA of the CDR3: TGCAGCGTACGCGGGGCAGGGGGCTTACAGCCCCAGCATTTT. This gives the protein CSVRGAGGLQPQHF.

This chain links TRBV6-2 or TRBV6-3 with TRBJ1-4; D not resolved. CDR3 length: 17 amino acids. V lost 0 bases to trimming and J lost 4 bases, with 15 bases between them. CDR1 and CDR2 from the germline V gene are MNHEY and SVGEGT. Here the CDR3 reads CASSYSRIGDYNEKLFF. The CDR3, as DNA: TGTGCCAGCAGTTACTCGAGGATTGGGGATTATAATGAAAAACTGTTTTTT.

This clonotype was seen repeatedly, ten times or more. This chain uses TRBV29-1 with TRBJ1-1; 10 bases match TRBD1. J gave up 2 bases and V 7 bases, and 4 bases lay outside the gene matches. CDR1 and CDR2 from the germline V gene are SQVTM and ANQGSEA. The CDR3 is made up of 13 amino acids. CDR3 nucleotide sequence: TGCAGCGCCAAGACAGGGGGCAACACTGAAGCTTTCTTT. Translated: CSAKTGGNTEAFF.

In its sample, this clonotype was seen a few times. In DNA form, the CDR3 reads TGTGCCAGCAGTTTTTCACAGGGGCGGAGCGAGCAGTACTTC. This codes for CASSFSQGRSEQYF. The chain joins TRBV12-3 or TRBV12-4 to TRBJ2-7; 7 bases map to TRBD1. With V trimmed by 3 bases and J by 6 bases, 8 bases remained unmatched. The CDR3 sequence is 14 residues long.

The chain employs TRBV4-1 and TRBJ2-7; D remains ambiguous. CDR1 MGHRA and CDR2 YSYEKL come from the germline V gene. The germline V and J ends were trimmed by 0 bases and 0 bases, with 9 bases remaining between them. The CDR3 is 15 residues long. CDR3 loop: CASSQDIGDSYEQYF. In DNA form, the CDR3 reads TGCGCCAGCAGCCAAGATATCGGAGACTCCTACGAGCAGTACTTC.

The rearrangement joins TRBV15 to TRBJ2-5, with 7 bases identical to TRBD1. V was pared by 1 base and J by 1 base, with 3 bases of the junction left unmatched. The CDR3 totals 15 residues. Germline values: CDR1 LNHNV, CDR2 YYDKDF (reference sequence). The CDR3 is CATSRGRDSQETQYF. CDR3 coding DNA: TGTGCCACCAGCAGAGGCCGGGACAGCCAAGAGACCCAGTACTTC.

Ten or more counts support this clonotype. The rearrangement links TRBV4-1 to TRBJ1-1; D is undetermined. The germline gives CDR1 MGHRA, CDR2 YSYEKL. V shed 0 bases and J shed 0 bases, with 5 bases lying between them. The CDR3 covers 14 residues. In nucleotides, the CDR3 is TGCGCCAGCAGCCAAGACAGGATGAACACTGAAGCTTTCTTT. Its translation: CASSQDRMNTEAFF.

In its sample, this clonotype was seen many times. The junction departs from the called germline gene at one end, perhaps through a read error. V usage is TRBV12-3 or TRBV12-4 and J usage is TRBJ1-1; 7 bases map to TRBD1. There are 14 residues in the CDR3. CDR3 coding DNA: TGTGCCAGCACTTTAGGGACAGCGAACACTGAAGCTTTCTTT. Residues: CASTLGTANTEAFF.